This T cell receptor delta chain emerged from a study of Vδ1+ human thymocytes. Findings and limits, study-wide: In the thymus, TRG and TRD repertoires looked highly polyclonal with Gaussian CDR3 lengths.

With 2 bases clipped from V and 4 bases from J, the junction kept 18 bases outside the gene matches. Germline-derived CDR1 and CDR2 are TSWWSYY and QGS. CDR3 size: 19 residues. This clone was seen more than once but under ten times. Its antigen remains unknown. Sorted Vdelta1+ thymocytes were about 96% to 99.6% pure. Extracted RNA was reverse transcribed into cDNA. Pooled V-gene forward primers with one constant-region reverse primer generated the CDR3 amplicons by multiplex PCR. TCRdb applied CATT to the multiplex PCR reads for clone calling. The repertoire holds roughly 25,000 delta-chain clones, with around 32% as singletons.

The specimen sequenced was Vdelta1+ gamma-delta thymocytes from the thymus. Subset reported: FACS-sorted CD3+ TCRalphabeta- TCRVdelta1+ TCRVdelta2- thymocytes. The chain carries TRDV1 and TRDJ1; TRDD3 aligns across 8 bases. This receptor was obtained from a boy under two years old who had congenital heart surgery. CDR3 region: CALGEICSQWGMSLDKLIF. In DNA, the CDR3 is TGTGCTCTTGGGGAAATATGCTCACAGTGGGGGATGAGCCTCGATAAACTCATCTTT.